The rows below give T cell receptor beta chains drawn from one sample of a study of T-cell reconstitution after alpha-beta-depleted transplantation in children. One entry per CDR3 protein results from TCRdb running MiXCR on the PCR reads. The sample comprises fewer than 450,000 distinct CDR3 sequences, roughly 17% of which are singletons, and approximately 44% rests with the top ten. The starting material was PBMCs, mostly from graft donor cells, obtained 360 days after TCRalphabeta/CD19-depleted stem cell transplant. The receptors were gathered from a male patient between 2 and 10 years old who had a stem cell transplant for acute lymphoblastic leukemia, so the T cells may come from the graft donor. Both conserved end residues are part of each CDR3. The order of the fields is V gene, D gene, J gene, clone size, CDR3 DNA, CDR3 protein. The D gene is left open where the match is weak. Clone sizes are given selectively: once, few, many, or a class where the clone is expanded.

>TRBV12-3/TRBV12-4|TRBD1|TRBJ1-5|NA
TGTGCCAGCAGTTTGACAGGGCCACAGCCCCAGCATTTT
CASSLTGPQPQHF
>TRBV18|NA|TRBJ2-3|few
TGTGCCAGCTCACTTGCCCTGGGGTCTTACGAATCCACAGATACGCAGTATTTT
CASSLALGSYESTDTQYF
>TRBV7-3|NA|TRBJ2-3|few
TGTGCCAGCAGCTTAATGCAGGGGCAATCCACAGATACGCAGTATTTT
CASSLMQGQSTDTQYF
>TRBV4-2|NA|TRBJ2-7|few
TGTGCCAGCAGCCAAGAGGCCAGACTCTACGAGCAGTACTTC
CASSQEARLYEQYF
>TRBV20-1|NA|TRBJ1-3|few
TGCAGTGCTAGAGGTCGGGGGGCCATCTCTGGAAACACCATATATTTT
CSARGRGAISGNTIYF
>TRBV12-3/TRBV12-4|NA|TRBJ2-1|few
TGTGCCAGCAGCGACACAGGGTACGGCTCCTACAATGAGCAGTTCTTC
CASSDTGYGSYNEQFF
>TRBV28|NA|TRBJ1-4|many
TGTGCCAGCAGTTTTGGGGGGGTCCGAGGAAAACTGTTTTTT
CASSFGGVRGKLFF
>TRBV7-3|NA|TRBJ2-2|few
TGTGCCAGCAGTCGACAGGAAAACACCGGGGAGCTGTTTTTT
CASSRQENTGELFF
>TRBV20-1|TRBD1|TRBJ2-3|few
TGCAGTGCTACACCGGGACAGGGGGCAGATACGCAGTATTTT
CSATPGQGADTQYF
>TRBV12-3/TRBV12-4|NA|TRBJ2-7|few
TGTGCCAGCAGTTGGAGCCGGCTCCCCTCCTACGAGCAGTACTTC
CASSWSRLPSYEQYF
>TRBV20-1|TRBD2|TRBJ2-2|NA
TGCAGTGCGAGACTAGCGGGAGCACTCGGGGAGCTGTTTTTT
CSARLAGALGELFF
>TRBV13|NA|TRBJ2-5|NA
TGTGCCAGCAGCCACATGGGCGGGATGGAGACCCAGTACTTC
CASSHMGGMETQYF
>TRBV27|TRBD2|TRBJ2-3|few
TGTGCCAGCAGTTCCCCACTAGCGGGAACGCTGACAGATACGCAGTATTTT
CASSSPLAGTLTDTQYF
>TRBV28|NA|TRBJ2-7|few
TGTGCCAGCAGTCCTATCCCACTAGGGCCCTACGAGCAGTACTTC
CASSPIPLGPYEQYF
>TRBV6-5|NA|TRBJ1-2|few
TGTGCCAGCAGTTCGACGGGAACAGGGAACCCGTACTATGGCTACACCTTC
CASSSTGTGNPYYGYTF
>TRBV7-8|TRBD2|TRBJ2-1|many
TGTGCCAGCAGCCCGTTTAGCGGGAGCTACAATGAGCAGTTCTTC
CASSPFSGSYNEQFF
>TRBV19|NA|TRBJ2-2|few
TGTGCCAGTAGTGGGATGGGCGGGGAGCTGTTTTTT
CASSGMGGELFF
>TRBV11-2|TRBD1|TRBJ1-2|NA
TGTGCCAGCAGCTCCCCCCTCCGGGACAGGGGGAAGGCCGCTAACTATGGCTACACCTTC
CASSSPLRDRGKAANYGYTF
>TRBV6-1|NA|TRBJ2-7|NA
TGTGCCAGCAGTGAAGGACTAGTTCACTACGAGCAGTACTTC
CASSEGLVHYEQYF
>TRBV24-1|NA|TRBJ1-5|NA
TGTGCCACCAGTGATTTCGACCCGAGGGGGGCACAGCGCAATCAGCCCCAGCATTTT
CATSDFDPRGAQRNQPQHF
>TRBV7-2|NA|TRBJ2-1|few
TGTGCCAGCGCCCGGGACTGGTCCTACAATGAGCAGTTCTTC
CASARDWSYNEQFF
>TRBV30|NA|TRBJ1-5|NA
TGTGCCTGGAGCGCTACAGGGATAGGCCAGCCCCAGCATTTT
CAWSATGIGQPQHF
>TRBV10-3|TRBD2|TRBJ2-1|NA
TGTGCCATCAGTGAGCGGGCTAGCGGGAGGCCCGAGCAGTTCTTC
CAISERASGRPEQFF
>TRBV7-9|TRBD2|TRBJ2-1|NA
TGTGCCAGCACCAGGGGACTAGCGGCTGAGCAGTTCTTC
CASTRGLAAEQFF